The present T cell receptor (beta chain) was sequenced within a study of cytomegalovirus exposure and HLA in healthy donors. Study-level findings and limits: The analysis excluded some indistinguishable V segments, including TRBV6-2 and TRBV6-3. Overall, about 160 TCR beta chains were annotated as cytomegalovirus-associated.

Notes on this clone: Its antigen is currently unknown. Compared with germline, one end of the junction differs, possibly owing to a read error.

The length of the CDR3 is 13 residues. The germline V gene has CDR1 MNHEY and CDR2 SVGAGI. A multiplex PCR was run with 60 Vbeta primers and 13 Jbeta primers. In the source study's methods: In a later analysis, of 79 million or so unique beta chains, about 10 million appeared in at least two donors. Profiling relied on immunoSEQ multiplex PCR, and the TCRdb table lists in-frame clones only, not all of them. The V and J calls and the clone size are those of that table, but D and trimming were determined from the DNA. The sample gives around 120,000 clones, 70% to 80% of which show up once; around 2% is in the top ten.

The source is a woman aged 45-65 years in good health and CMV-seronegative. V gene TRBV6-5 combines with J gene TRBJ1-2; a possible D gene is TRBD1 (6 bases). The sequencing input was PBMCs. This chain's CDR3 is CASGKTGIYGYPF. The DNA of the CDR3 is TGTGCCAGCGGCAAGACAGGCATCTATGGCTACCCCTTC.